Each of the 18 T cell receptor beta chains below was sequenced from the same sample in a study of T cells in Graves' hyperthyroidism and ophthalmopathy. Amplification of TCR beta CDR3 regions was performed using RNA transcripts as template. In the first-round RT-PCR of the TCR CDR3, the HTBI primer set was used. TCRdb recomputed calls from the multiplex PCR reads with MiXCR, one row per CDR3 protein. The sample lists over 700,000 distinct CDR3 sequences; 35% to 40% were seen once. The specimen was blood. These receptors were taken from a man in his late teens or twenties with Graves' hyperthyroidism.

The chain has TRBV5-4 and TRBJ1-6; tentatively, D is TRBD1 (6 bases). Germline V gene sequence: CDR1 SGHNT, CDR2 YYREEE (reference sequence). The CDR3 length is 15 residues. V lost 4 bases and J lost 8, with 16 bases in between. CDR3 bases: TGTGCCAGCAGCCAAGATAGGACAGTTGATTCACCCCTCCACTTT. Protein: CASSQDRTVDSPLHF. The complete variable domain, with remaining parts taken from reference TRBV5-4 and TRBJ1-6, reads ETGVTQSPTHLIKTRGQQVTLRCSSQSGHNTVSWYQQALGQGPQFIFQYYREEENGRGNFPPRFSGLQFPNYSSELNVNALELDDSALYLCASSQDRTVDSPLHFGNGTRLTVT.

The chain uses TRBV10-3 and TRBJ1-3; D is ambiguous. V lost 0 bases and J lost 11, with 14 bases in between. Per the germline V gene, CDR1 is ENHRY and CDR2 is SYGVKD. The CDR3 contains 14 residues. CDR3 nucleotides: TGTGCCATCAGTGAGTCGTCTAGCGGGAGGGCCATATATTTT. It codes for CAISESSSGRAIYF.

About this clonotype itself: A much larger clone is a single base away; this may be a read error. Lacking the conserved final phenylalanine or tryptophan, this CDR3 likely reflects a read error. V is TRBV5-1 and J is TRBJ1-1; no definite D call. In germline, CDR1 is SGHRS, CDR2 YFSETQ. The CDR3 length is 13 residues. Between the trimmed V and J ends, which lost 4 bases and 4 bases, there was a span of 11 bases. CDR3 in amino acids: CASSAHGTTEAFL. The CDR3, as DNA: TGCGCCAGCAGCGCACACGGAACCACTGAAGCTTTCCTT.

This clonotype turned up a few times. The chain has TRBV5-1 and TRBJ2-7, with 14 bases identical to TRBD2. Germline V gene lookup returns CDR1 SGHRS and CDR2 YFSETQ. This CDR3 contains 16 residues. The V gene end was trimmed by 3 bases and the J gene end by 6 bases; junction bases not matched to a gene: 8. CDR3 sequence reads: CASSSGGLAGVPEQYF. The CDR3 DNA reads TGCGCCAGCAGCTCAGGGGGACTAGCGGGAGTCCCCGAGCAGTACTTC.

This clonotype came up many times. The chain carries TRBV15 and TRBJ2-7, with D possibly called TRBD1 or TRBD2 (6 bases each). Trimming left V 1 base short and J 3 bases short, with 10 bases between. This CDR3 is built from 14 residues. CDR1 is LNHNV and CDR2 is YYDKDF in the germline V gene (reference sequence). CDR3: CATSRAGANYEQYF. DNA of the CDR3: TGTGCCACCAGCAGAGCGGGGGCTAACTACGAGCAGTACTTC.

The chain has TRBV5-1 and TRBJ1-1; 10 bases fit TRBD1. In germline, CDR1 is SGHRS, CDR2 YFSETQ. Trimming removed 3 bases from V and 4 bases from J; junction bases left unmatched: 6. The CDR3 is made up of 15 amino acids. The CDR3 DNA is TGCGCCAGCAGCTACGGACAGGGGGAGATCACTGAAGCTTTCTTT. It codes for CASSYGQGEITEAFF.

To note about this clonotype: With a much larger clone just one base away, this may be a read error. V gene TRBV10-3 combines with J gene TRBJ2-6; D may be TRBD2 (5 bases). The CDR3 runs to 14 residues. V lost 9 bases, J lost 0 bases, and 9 bases lay in between. The germline CDR1 and CDR2 sequences are ENHRY and SYGVKD. Written as DNA, the CDR3 is TGTGCCATAAGGGAGAGCTCTGGGGCCAACGTCCTGACTTTC. Amino acid sequence: CAIRESSGANVLTF.

The rearrangement joins TRBV7-3 to TRBJ2-1; TRBD2 matches 14 bases. The length of the CDR3 is 17 residues. CDR1 and CDR2 (germline): SGHTA, FQGTGA. With V trimmed by 5 bases and J by 5 bases, 8 bases remained unmatched. The CDR3 DNA reads TGTGCCAGCAGCCCACGGATGGGACTAGCGGGGGACAATGAGCAGTTCTTC. It yields the protein CASSPRMGLAGDNEQFF.

The chain has TRBV9 and TRBJ2-5; 7 nucleotides line up with TRBD2. There are 16 residues in the CDR3. Trimming at V came to 4 bases and at J to 8 bases, leaving 17 bases not matched to a gene. CDR1 is SGDLS, CDR2 YYNGEE, per germline. The CDR3: CASSQDGPSGPVTQYF. CDR3 in DNA: TGTGCCAGCAGCCAAGATGGGCCTAGCGGCCCAGTTACCCAGTACTTC.

The sample holds a few counts of this clonotype. The chain has TRBV19 and TRBJ1-5, with D possibly being TRBD1 (6 bases). This CDR3 is built from 15 residues. The germline V gene has CDR1 LNHDA and CDR2 SQIVND (reference sequence). V was trimmed by 7 bases and J by 5 bases, leaving 18 bases between them. The CDR3: CASMGPQGMDQPQHF. CDR3 nucleotides: TGTGCCAGTATGGGGCCCCAGGGGATGGATCAGCCCCAGCATTTT.

This clonotype was counted at least ten times. The chain recombines TRBV7-2 with TRBJ2-7; maybe TRBD2 (5 bases). Germline V gives CDR1 SGHTA, CDR2 FQGNSA. The CDR3 contains 13 residues. V shed 5 bases and J shed 6 bases, with 14 bases lying between them. CDR3 protein: CASSPRGRSEQYF. The CDR3 nucleotides are TGTGCCAGCAGCCCCCGGGGTCGAAGCGAGCAGTACTTC.

This clonotype was recorded many times. The chain recombines TRBV19 with TRBJ1-2; 7 bases fit TRBD1. From germline, CDR1 is LNHDA and CDR2 SQIVND (reference sequence). The CDR3 runs 14 residues. After removal of 3 bases from V and 4 bases from J, the junction contained 5 bases not matched to a gene. The CDR3 here is CASSMGQKGYGYTF. The CDR3, as DNA: TGTGCCAGTAGTATGGGACAGAAAGGCTATGGCTACACCTTC.

This rearrangement joins TRBV14 to TRBJ1-1, with a tentative D call TRBD1 (5 bases). V lost 4 bases and J 7 bases, leaving 19 bases between the germline ends. CDR1 is SGHDN, CDR2 FVKESK, per germline. The CDR3 spans 15 residues. The CDR3 bases are TGTGCCAGCAGCCGCGCACAGGTATCTGATGGTGAAGCTTTCTTT. Amino acids: CASSRAQVSDGEAFF.

This chain joins TRBV7-2 and TRBJ1-3; D is uncertain. Germline values: CDR1 SGHTA, CDR2 FQGNSA. This CDR3 contains 15 residues. Trimming shortened V by 4 bases and J by 2 bases, and 12 bases separated the two germline ends. The CDR3 coding sequence is TGTGCCAGCAGCTCCTACGGGGAAACTGGAAACACCATATATTTT. Translating gives CASSSYGETGNTIYF.

The rearrangement links TRBV5-1 to TRBJ1-2, with D possibly TRBD1 on 5 matching bases. The V end was cut by 3 bases, the J end by 4 bases, with 13 bases between. The CDR3 runs to 14 residues. Germline assignment: CDR1 SGHRS and CDR2 YFSETQ. The CDR3 DNA reads as TGCGCCAGCAGCTGGGGGGACGGGTCCTATGGCTACACCTTC. Protein sequence: CASSWGDGSYGYTF.

This clonotype was observed many times. The J gene is TRBJ1-3, the V gene TRBV29-1; tentative D call: TRBD1 (6 bases). From germline, CDR1 is SQVTM and CDR2 ANQGSEA. CDR3 length equals 13 residues. DNA for the CDR3: TGCACCGCCCAGGGGTTCTCTGGAAACACCATATATTTT. This encodes CTAQGFSGNTIYF.

A few counts support this clonotype. The rearrangement links TRBV12-3 or TRBV12-4 to TRBJ1-1; perhaps TRBD1 as D (6 bases). CDR3 size: 13 residues. Trimming removed 7 bases from V and 5 bases from J, with 14 bases in between. The CDR3 region is CASTRTATTEAFF. Here the CDR3 DNA reads TGTGCCAGCACACGGACAGCCACTACTGAAGCTTTCTTT.

The V call is TRBV5-1, the J call TRBJ1-1; D is perhaps TRBD1 (5 bases). The CDR3 totals 15 residues. From germline, CDR1 is SGHRS and CDR2 YFSETQ. V was shortened by 2 bases and J by 5 bases, with 16 bases between the two germline ends. In nucleotides, the CDR3 is TGCGCCAGCAGCTTAACTTCAGGGAGAGGAACTGAAGCTTTCTTT. Translated, it gives CASSLTSGRGTEAFF.